This TCR beta chain was identified during a study of cytomegalovirus exposure and HLA in healthy donors. This clone was detected only once. As yet, its antigen is unknown. Overall study results and limits: In vitro, three CMV-associated chains proved specific for CMV antigens. The classifier, whose performance was assessed in both the original and validation cohorts, reportedly diagnosed cytomegalovirus status with high specificity and sensitivity.

Measured with immunoSEQ multiplex PCR; TCRdb has only the in-frame clones, and not every one. The data show about 360,000 clones, roughly 90% seen once. The clonotype was recovered from a woman aged 18 to 35 in good health and CMV-seronegative. The specimen was PBMCs.

Here the CDR3 reads CASSIAGGGYTF. The CDR3 DNA reads as TGTGCCAGTAGTATTGCCGGGGGTGGCTACACCTTC. The rearrangement uses TRBV19 and TRBJ1-2; tentative D call: TRBD1 (5 bases). The CDR3 loop spans 12 amino acids. Germline values: CDR1 LNHDA, CDR2 SQIVND (reference sequence). Trimming cost V 3 bases and J 7 bases, with 9 bases left between them.